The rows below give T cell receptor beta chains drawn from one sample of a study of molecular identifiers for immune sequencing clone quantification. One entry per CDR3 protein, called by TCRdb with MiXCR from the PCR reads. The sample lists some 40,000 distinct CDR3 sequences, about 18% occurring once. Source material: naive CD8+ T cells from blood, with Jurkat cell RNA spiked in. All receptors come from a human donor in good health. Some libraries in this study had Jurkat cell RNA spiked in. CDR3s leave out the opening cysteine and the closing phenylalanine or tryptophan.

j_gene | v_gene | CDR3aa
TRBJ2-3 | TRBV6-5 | ASRVAGGPDTQY
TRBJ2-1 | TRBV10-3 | AISGAGITYNEQF
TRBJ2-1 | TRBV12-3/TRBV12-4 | ASAIEPDEQF
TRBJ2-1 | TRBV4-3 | ASSRTRIGREMSEQF
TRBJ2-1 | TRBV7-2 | ASSEVLSEQF
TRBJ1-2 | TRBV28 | ASSLWGDGGYT
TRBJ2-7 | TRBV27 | ASSGAPHEQY
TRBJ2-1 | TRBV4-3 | ASSQVGGSPLWEQF
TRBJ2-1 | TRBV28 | ASSFEKSLLAGWVNEQF
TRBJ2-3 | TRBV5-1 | ASSANTGPHQGSRPPDTQY
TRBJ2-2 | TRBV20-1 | SIGVDTGELF
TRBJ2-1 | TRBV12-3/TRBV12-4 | ASSLSQNFRQQF
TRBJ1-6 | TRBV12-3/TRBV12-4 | ASSLGPRVYSPLH
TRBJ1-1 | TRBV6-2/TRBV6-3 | ASSYVEMNTEAF
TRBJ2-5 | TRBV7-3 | ASSSNGYPQETQY
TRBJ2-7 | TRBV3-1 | ASSRKGLAGYSYEQY
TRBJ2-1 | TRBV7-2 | ASSLTTSGRYNEQF
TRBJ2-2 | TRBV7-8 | ASSIRVQADTGELF
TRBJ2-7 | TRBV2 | ASSEGSYEQY
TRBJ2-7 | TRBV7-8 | ASSLGSTASYEQY
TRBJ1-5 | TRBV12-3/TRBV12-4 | ASTTGGSQQPQH
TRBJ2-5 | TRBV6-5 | ASSLLPGVRETQY
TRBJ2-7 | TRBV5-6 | ASSSGTQVEQY
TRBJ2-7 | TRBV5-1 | ASSLVLAGKYEQY
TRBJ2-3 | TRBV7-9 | ASSFVLDATDTQY
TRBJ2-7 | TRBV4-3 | ASSQGVGRAAYEQY
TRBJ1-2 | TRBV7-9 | ASSLSPYGYT
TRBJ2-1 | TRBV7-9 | ASTPGLVNEQF
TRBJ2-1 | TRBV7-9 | ASSPGGDEQF
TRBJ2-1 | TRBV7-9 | ASSLRTSLHNEQF
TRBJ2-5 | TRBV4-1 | ASSQDSETQY
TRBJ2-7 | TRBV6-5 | ASSQLPGQAYEQY
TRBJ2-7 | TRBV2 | ARGTGSYEQY
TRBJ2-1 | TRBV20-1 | SARLSGRASNEQF
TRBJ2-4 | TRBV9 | ASSVEVIGNIQY
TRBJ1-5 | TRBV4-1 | ASSQDPGQPQH
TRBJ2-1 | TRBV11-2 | ASSLAGDDNEQF
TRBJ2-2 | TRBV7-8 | ASSLISGELF
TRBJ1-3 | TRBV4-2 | ASSQDQGGQGNTIY
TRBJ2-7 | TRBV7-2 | ASSLGISGAYEQY
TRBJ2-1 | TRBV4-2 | ASSLGHNEQF
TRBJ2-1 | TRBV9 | ASSPLGLLAGNNEQF
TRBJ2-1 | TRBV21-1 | ASSKEAPGLDGF
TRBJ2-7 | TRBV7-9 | ASSLVADTRGEQY
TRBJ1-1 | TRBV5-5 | ASTFRPINTEAF
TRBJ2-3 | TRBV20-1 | SARDGLAGVIISDTQY
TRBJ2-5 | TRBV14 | ASSQNYRPYLRETQY
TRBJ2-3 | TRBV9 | ASSVIWSASDTQY
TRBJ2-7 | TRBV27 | ASSPGLGYEQY
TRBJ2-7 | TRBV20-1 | NAPRLGGQY
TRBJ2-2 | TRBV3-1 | ASSQGLAGGVGTGELF
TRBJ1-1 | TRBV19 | ASSIGAGAIAF
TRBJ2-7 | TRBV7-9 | ASSLGRGGSEQY